The sequence of this T cell receptor beta chain was determined in a study of regulatory T cells in long-lasting Graves disease. The CDR3 totals 17 residues. The junction had 15 bases not matched to a gene; V was cut back by 4 bases and J by 4 bases. CDR1 and CDR2 from the germline V gene are SQVTM and ANQGSEA. According to the study, TCR beta libraries were built with iRepertoire HTBI primers and CDR3-region Arm-PCR. TCRdb re-called the multiplex PCR reads with MiXCR, one entry per CDR3 protein. This table holds 300,000 to 400,000 distinct CDR3 sequences, 16% found once. Time point here: newly diagnosed GD, antithyroid drugs for less than 3 months. The TCR library was made from RNA extracted from PBMCs. This sample was shared with a second study, whose subject was T cells in Graves' hyperthyroidism and ophthalmopathy.

The sequencing used peripheral blood mononuclear cells (PBMCs), collected at new diagnosis, from a patient treated with antithyroid drugs. This clonotype was obtained from a man in his forties or fifties with Graves disease. The gene calls are TRBV29-1 and TRBJ1-2; 10 bases match TRBD1. In nucleotides, the CDR3 is TGCAGCGTTGTCCGGACAGGGGGATTCGGGCTTGTCTATGGCTACACCTTC. It specifies CSVVRTGGFGLVYGYTF.